This T cell receptor beta chain is from a study of blood T cell repertoires in COVID-19. About the research overall: COVID-19 samples, acute and convalescent, were from the United States, Italy and Spain.

Clones were sequenced by immunoSEQ multiplex PCR, and TCRdb holds only the in-frame ones, with some missing. The repertoire holds more than 250,000 clones, with around 89% as singletons. Sequenced: peripheral blood. The sequence was obtained from a woman between 50 and 59 years old with COVID-19, enrolled during active disease.

The DNA for the CDR3 is TGTGCCAGCTCACCACTGGCTAGCGGGAGCGCCTACGAGCAGTACTTC. Residues: CASSPLASGSAYEQYF. The V call is TRBV18, the J call TRBJ2-7; TRBD2 matches 10 bases. V was clipped by 1 base and J by 2 bases; unmatched bases: 5. CDR1 and CDR2 (germline): KGHSH, LQKENI. The CDR3 is made up of 16 amino acids.